The entry below gives a single TCR beta chain sequence along with its context. The sample comes from a study of blood T cell repertoires in COVID-19. TCRdb keeps only in-frame clones here, not all; method: immunoSEQ multiplex PCR. The table includes under 250,000 clones, 65% to 90% detected once. This CDR3 spans 15 amino acids. V was shortened by 1 base and J by 0 bases, with 9 bases between the two germline ends. The germline CDR1 and CDR2 sequences are LNHNV and YYDKDF (reference sequence). The sample comprised peripheral blood. This sequence was found in a woman in her 70s with COVID-19, enrolled during active disease. V and J are TRBV15 and TRBJ1-1; maybe TRBD1 (5 bases). CDR3 residues: CATSRVRGMNTEAFF. The DNA of the CDR3 is TGTGCCACCAGCAGAGTCCGGGGGATGAACACTGAAGCTTTCTTT.